This T cell receptor (beta chain) was sequenced in a study of cytotoxic CD8 clonotypes in ibrutinib-treated CLL. Whole-study context: After a median of approximately 68 months, roughly 14 patients stayed remitted and some twelve progressed; responses had been partial in roughly 25 and complete in 2. Average yields of 255,043 productive templates and about 97,000 productive rearrangements characterized the samples.

With cryopreserved PBMCs as the source, roughly 2 micrograms of genomic DNA went to TCR beta libraries. CDR3 length equals 15 residues. Germline V gene lookup returns CDR1 SGHRS and CDR2 YFSETQ. With 3 bases clipped from V and 4 bases from J, the junction kept 6 bases outside the gene matches. Measured with immunoSEQ multiplex PCR; TCRdb has only the in-frame clones, and not every one. The repertoire includes over 95,000 clones, about 50% of them detected once, and approximately 35% sits in the top ten. Concerning this clone itself: The target antigen is unknown.

Study-level results: Clonality increased with ibrutinib response but returned toward baseline at progression.

The TCR comes from a human donor with chronic lymphocytic leukemia. This specimen was PBMCs, taken after 24 months of ibrutinib treatment. This chain links TRBV5-1 with TRBJ2-3, with TRBD2 identical over 9 bases. DNA of the CDR3: TGCGCCAGCAGCTGGCAGGGGACTAGCCCAGATACGCAGTATTTT. It translates to CASSWQGTSPDTQYF.